This T cell receptor (beta chain) was found in a study of cytomegalovirus exposure and HLA in healthy donors (dated by TCRdb to about 2017). Study-level background: According to an earlier analysis of 587 of the donors, some 180 million T cells yielded 100 million or so unique TCR beta sequences and 276 Gb of sequence data. An early release covering roughly 640 HLA-typed donors comprised about 300 gigabases of sequencing data and roughly 86 million unique TCR sequences. Among the roughly 400 genotyped donors, about 83% belonged to the genetic ancestry cluster associated with self-reported Caucasian donors. The study aimed to test whether signatures of past pathogen exposure could be identified by cataloging public T cell receptors. Using immunosequencing, the study profiled T cell repertoires from fewer than 700 subjects and related those repertoires to cytomegalovirus serostatus. Along with the roughly 710-subject first cohort, a separate validation cohort of about 110 different subjects was used. High-throughput TCR immunosequencing, statistical association of individual TCRs with disease status, and machine learning were combined to predict cytomegalovirus infection status. A later analysis re-analyzed previously published TCR beta repertoires from hundreds of donors and added high-resolution HLA genotyping to study TCR occurrence patterns. Rather than using new phenotypic data, the later analysis identified candidate immune exposures from TCR beta sequences and from how often those sequences occurred across donors. An earlier analysis of 500 to 750 of the donors applied high-throughput TCR beta sequencing to assess whether each TCR beta V gene segment acted as functional or pseudogenic. Alongside the repertoire data, information on donor age, sex, ethnicity and CMV serostatus was compiled. In a later genetic analysis, genome-wide SNP genotypes for about three fifths of the roughly 670 donors were used, and that subset was treated as a discovery cohort. All discovery cohort repertoires had been generated using a single sequencing platform. Class I and class II HLA loci were covered by the typing at four-digit resolution. The number of donors typed differed by locus, with about 629-630 for A, B, C, DRB1 and DQB1, roughly 550 for DQA1, 606 for DPA1, and around 450 for DPB1. Four to six DR-DQ haplotypes were handled as single units for association and clustering, since linkage in the cohort was strong. Among some 400 genotyped donors of the cohort, an average of around 250,000 unique TCR beta nucleotide sequences was sequenced per donor, of which roughly 17% were non-productive. Here is what the overall study found, with its caveats: When HLA alleles, especially DR and DQ, strongly co-occurred, attributing TCR associations to individual alleles was difficult. According to a later genetic analysis, donors in an Asian-associated ancestry cluster had fewer N-insertions in productive TCRs than the approximately 700-donor mean. This cohort had only TCR beta chains sequenced, and the lack of alpha or paired-chain data limited which features could be detected. A later analysis found that HLA-associated TCR beta chains were more clonally expanded and had lower generation probabilities than equally common non-associated chains. In a later analysis, TCR association rates were found to vary across HLA loci, with the most associated TCRs seen for DRB1 alleles and the fewest for HLA-C alleles. Because counts were too low, seventeen rarely observed V segments, including chromosome 9 orphons, were left out of the earlier analysis of some 600 of the donors. Broadly in line with IMGT annotations, most TCR beta V segments showed up in productive rearrangements about 87% or about 30% of the time in an earlier analysis of several hundred of the donors. Immune exposure information for the cohort was limited to CMV serostatus. Sequencing depth was assumed to be roughly uniform across donors in the presence/absence analyses, though that assumption may not hold. The authors suggested that the approach could potentially be extended to other disease states and immunological phenotypes. The classifier was reported to diagnose cytomegalovirus status with high specificity and sensitivity in both the original and validation cohorts. A few of the identified cytomegalovirus-associated TCR beta chains were confirmed in vitro to be specific for cytomegalovirus antigens. A group of highly shared sequence variants was considered likely to be a technical artifact of the sequencing pipeline. Correlated functional status among segregating V segments might reflect linkage disequilibrium, but an unknown experimental factor could not be ruled out. At a false discovery rate of 0.05, a later analysis linked under 20,000 TCR beta sequences to specific HLA alleles. A later analysis reported that several top co-occurrence clusters appeared linked to parvovirus B19, influenza, CMV and Epstein-Barr virus. HLA typing was unavailable for some donors at each locus, so association tests used only the typed subset. A further reported finding was that TCR beta sequences accurately predicted the HLA-A and HLA-B alleles for most subjects in the first cohort. The 87-base-pair reads could not distinguish some IMGT-functional V segments, including TRBV6-2 and TRBV6-3, so those segments were excluded. While some public TCRs were present in many individuals, most TCR sequences turned up only very rarely across donors. According to a later analysis, most CMV-associated TCR beta chains appeared to be HLA-restricted, and the HLA associations seemed to be driven largely by CMV exposure. The study gave a list of 150 to 200 TCR beta chains associated with cytomegalovirus. An association between a missense DCLRE1C variant and V-gene and J-gene trimming of TCR beta chains was found in a later genetic analysis and replicated in an independent cohort.

In total, approximately 700 healthy bone marrow donors made up the cohort. Cohort members were all nominally healthy when sampled, although unrecorded immune exposures were likely present. The donor tested CMV seropositive, placing the donor among the approximately 290 seropositive members of the cohort. Every donor gave a peripheral blood sample, and the peripheral blood mononuclear cells from that sample were used for TCR beta sequencing. The Qiagen DNeasy Blood Extraction Kit was used to extract genomic DNA from the blood cell samples. CDR1 and CDR2 were assigned from the germline V gene as SGDLS and YYNGEE. Including the terminal cysteine and phenylalanine, the CDR3 comprises 14 residues. Solely the CDR3 DNA is kept, with 42 bases framed from the first base. A distance of 14 bases separates the germline ends of V and J, which lose 3 bases and 5 bases respectively. On this clone: The antigen this receptor binds is unknown. No much larger clone is present one base from it, and per-base qualities are unavailable.

Libraries were constructed by the immunoSEQ multiplex PCR assay. For the multiplex PCR, a mixture combining 60 forward primers for TCR Vbeta segments and 13 reverse primers for TCR Jbeta segments was used. Amplification of the CDR3 region of rearranged TCR beta genes was performed with a multiplex PCR assay on genomic DNA. Amplified TCR beta libraries were sequenced as 87-base-pair reads on the Illumina HiSeq System. From the authors' description of their analysis: A later analysis tallied roughly 78 million unique TCR beta chains across the 550 to 850 repertoires, and roughly 11 million of those chains were shared by two or more donors. Raw reads were error-corrected and collapsed into unique sequences by a nearest-neighbor algorithm in which closely related sequences were merged to remove PCR and sequencing errors. V, D and J gene segments were assigned by aligning CDR3 sequences to IMGT reference sequences. Each retained sequence needed at least a six-nucleotide match to both a V gene segment and a J gene segment. A rearrangement was called productive if the CDR3 had no stop codons and remained in frame with V and J, and every other rearrangement was called non-productive. CDR3 was defined by IMGT convention, running from the second conserved V-encoded cysteine to the conserved J-encoded phenylalanine. The earlier analysis of a few hundred of the donors excluded any sequence lacking an unambiguous match to a single V gene segment. An earlier analysis of fewer than 650 of the donors classified V segments as functional when productive rearrangements were above 56.7% and as segregating when the standard deviation between donors was above 5%. A statistical classification framework was built to diagnose cytomegalovirus status from the catalog of TCR beta chain sequences. A later analysis assigned V and J genes by comparing TCR nucleotide sequences with IMGT/GENE-DB human TR gene sequences. Using the TCRdist pipeline, a later analysis assigned CDR3 sequences along with most-parsimonious VDJ recombination scenarios. A later analysis defined each TCR beta chain by its CDR3 amino acid sequence plus V-gene family, and excluded reads lacking a unique V-gene family. To address suspected cross-contamination and a sequencing artifact, a later analysis removed a few hundred highly shared, low-generation-probability nucleotide sequences. For each public chain, a later analysis derived a clonal expansion index from normalized ranks of inferred template counts within each repertoire. A later analysis computed generation probabilities with a VDJ recombination model fitted to out-of-frame rearrangements, and checked the results against IGoR. In a later analysis, TCR-TCR, TCR-HLA and TCR-CMV co-occurrence was scored with hypergeometric tests, and a repertoire-size bias correction was applied to TCR pairs. False discovery rates were estimated in a later analysis by permuting HLA or CMV assignments 20 times. In a later analysis, co-occurring TCRs were grouped using DBSCAN, and TCRdist sequence similarity was added for clustering within HLA-allele-positive subsets. Repertoires with fewer than 30,000 or more than 120,000 public chains, plus five repertoires with anomalous nucleotide sharing, were excluded from co-occurrence clustering. Entries here come from immuneACCESS through TCRdb and include only in-frame sequences with V and J called. Some clones fail to appear in such tables; in the studies checked, an unresolved V gene covers under half of the shortfall, and the cause of the remainder is unknown. V and J calls and clone size are copied from that table; D and trimming were computed from the DNA. Recorded for this sample are roughly 130,000 clones; about 70% of them occurred a single time. In total, the top ten clones hold more than 2% of the sample.

This receptor was obtained from a woman aged 35 to 49 in good health and CMV-seropositive. This receptor chain uses TRBV9 and TRBJ1-1; possibly the D gene is TRBD1, per 6 matching bases. Sequenced sample: PBMCs. The CDR3 in this case is CASSAAGVATEAFF. At the DNA level, the sequence is TGTGCCAGCAGCGCGGCAGGGGTAGCGACTGAAGCTTTCTTT. With the rest looked up from the reference TRBV9 and TRBJ1-1 genes rather than sequenced, the full variable domain is DSGVTQTPKHLITATGQRVTLRCSPRSGDLSVYWYQQSLDQGLQFLIQYYNGEERAKGNILERFSAQQFPDLHSELNLSSLELGDSALYFCASSAAGVATEAFFGQGTRLTVV.